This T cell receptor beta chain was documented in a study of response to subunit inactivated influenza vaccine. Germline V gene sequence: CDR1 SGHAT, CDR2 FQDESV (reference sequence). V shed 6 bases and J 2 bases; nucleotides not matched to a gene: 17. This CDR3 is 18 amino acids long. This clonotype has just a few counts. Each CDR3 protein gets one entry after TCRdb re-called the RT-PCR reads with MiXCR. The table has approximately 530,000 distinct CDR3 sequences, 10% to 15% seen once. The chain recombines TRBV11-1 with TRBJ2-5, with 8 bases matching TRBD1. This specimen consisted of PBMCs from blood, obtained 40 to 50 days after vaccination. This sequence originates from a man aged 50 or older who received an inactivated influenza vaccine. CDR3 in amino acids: CASRPHTGTGDTQETQYF. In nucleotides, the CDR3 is TGTGCCAGCAGACCCCACACCGGGACAGGAGACACGCAAGAGACCCAGTACTTC.